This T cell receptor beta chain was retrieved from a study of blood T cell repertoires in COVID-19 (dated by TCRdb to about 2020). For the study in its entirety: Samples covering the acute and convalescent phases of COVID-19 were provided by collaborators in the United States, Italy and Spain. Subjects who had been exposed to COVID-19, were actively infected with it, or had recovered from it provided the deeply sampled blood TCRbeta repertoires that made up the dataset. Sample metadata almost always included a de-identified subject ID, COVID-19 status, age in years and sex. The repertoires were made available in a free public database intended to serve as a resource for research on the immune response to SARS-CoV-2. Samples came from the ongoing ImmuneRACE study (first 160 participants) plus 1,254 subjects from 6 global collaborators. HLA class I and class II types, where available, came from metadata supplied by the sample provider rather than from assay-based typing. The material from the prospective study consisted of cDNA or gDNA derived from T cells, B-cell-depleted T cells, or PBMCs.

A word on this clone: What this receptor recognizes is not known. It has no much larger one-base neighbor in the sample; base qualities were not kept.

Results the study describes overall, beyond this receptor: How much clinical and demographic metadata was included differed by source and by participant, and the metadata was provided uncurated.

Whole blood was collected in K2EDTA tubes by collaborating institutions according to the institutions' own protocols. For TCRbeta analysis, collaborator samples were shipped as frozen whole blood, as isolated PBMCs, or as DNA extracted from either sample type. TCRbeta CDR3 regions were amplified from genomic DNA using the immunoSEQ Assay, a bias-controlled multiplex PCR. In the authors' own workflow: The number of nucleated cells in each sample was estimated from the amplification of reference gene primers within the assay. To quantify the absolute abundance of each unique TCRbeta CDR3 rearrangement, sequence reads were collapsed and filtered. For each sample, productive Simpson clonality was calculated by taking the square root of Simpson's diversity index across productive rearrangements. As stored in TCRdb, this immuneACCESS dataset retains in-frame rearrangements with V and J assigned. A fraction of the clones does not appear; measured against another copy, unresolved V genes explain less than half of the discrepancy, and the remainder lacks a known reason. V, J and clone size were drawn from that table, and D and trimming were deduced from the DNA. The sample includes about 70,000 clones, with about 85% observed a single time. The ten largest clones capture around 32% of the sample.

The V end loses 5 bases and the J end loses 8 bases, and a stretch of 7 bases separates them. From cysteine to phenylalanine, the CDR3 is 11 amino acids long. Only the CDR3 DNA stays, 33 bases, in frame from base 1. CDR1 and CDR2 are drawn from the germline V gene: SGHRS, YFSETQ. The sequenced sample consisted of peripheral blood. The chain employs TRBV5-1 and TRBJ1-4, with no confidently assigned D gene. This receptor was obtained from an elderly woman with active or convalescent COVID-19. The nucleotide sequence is TGCGCCAGCAGTTCGGGGGAAAAACTGTTTTTT. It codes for CASSSGEKLFF.